The 23 T cell receptor beta chains below come from one sample, sequenced in a study of blood T cell repertoires in COVID-19. The assay was immunoSEQ multiplex PCR, and TCRdb's table has in-frame clones only and misses some. The profile shows some 100,000 clones, around 89% of them singletons. The source material was peripheral blood. These receptors were obtained from a human donor with acute or convalescent COVID-19. The donor label of this sample is uncertain.

The V call is TRBV3-1 (or the pseudogene TRBV3-2), the J call TRBJ1-2; 10 nucleotides align to TRBD1. With 2 bases clipped from V and 4 bases from J, the junction kept 13 bases outside the gene matches. CDR1 and CDR2 from the germline V gene are LGHDT and YNNKEL (reference sequence). The CDR3 contains 18 residues. CDR3 region: CASSQSGDRGLGVYGYTF. CDR3 nucleotides: TGTGCCAGCAGCCAATCTGGTGACAGGGGGCTGGGGGTCTATGGCTACACCTTC.

There are a few counts of this clone. V is TRBV5-5 and J is TRBJ2-4, with TRBD1 matching 7 bases. The trim removed 2 bases at V and 0 bases at J, leaving 11 bases unmatched. The CDR3 contains 18 residues. From germline, CDR1 is SGHKS and CDR2 YYEKEE (reference sequence). The CDR3: CASSFDRVRSTAKNIQYF. The CDR3 DNA is TGTGCCAGCAGCTTTGACAGGGTTCGGTCCACAGCCAAAAACATTCAGTACTTC.

This clone was detected only once. The sample has other DNA sequences that encode this CDR3 too. The J gene is TRBJ2-1, the V gene TRBV6-2 or TRBV6-3; 11 bases are a match to TRBD2. Germline V gene lookup returns CDR1 MNHEY and CDR2 SVGEGT. The CDR3 runs 15 residues. V shed 6 bases, J shed 4 bases, and the junction held 5 bases outside the gene matches. CDR3 in amino acids: CASSQTSGAYNEQFF. The CDR3, as DNA: TGTGCCAGCAGCCAGACTAGCGGGGCTTACAATGAGCAGTTCTTC.

V usage is TRBV5-1 and J usage is TRBJ2-4, with 9 positions matching TRBD2. Losses at the gene ends were 0 bases for V and 7 bases for J; bases not matched to a gene: 14. The CDR3 sequence is 18 residues long. Germline values: CDR1 SGHRS, CDR2 YFSETQ. The CDR3: CASSLVGAGSGSGNIQYF. CDR3 DNA sequence: TGCGCCAGCAGCTTGGTAGGGGCGGGTAGCGGGAGTGGGAACATTCAGTACTTC.

This sequence joins TRBV18 and TRBJ2-1; possibly TRBD1 for D (5 bases). The CDR3 spans 13 residues. V was trimmed by 4 bases and J by 7 bases, leaving 11 bases between them. CDR1 and CDR2 from the germline V gene are KGHSH and LQKENI. The CDR3 is CASSRGRENEQFF. The CDR3 DNA follows: TGTGCCAGCTCACGGGGCAGGGAAAATGAGCAGTTCTTC.

This chain connects TRBV7-8 to TRBJ2-5; TRBD1 matches 7 bases. CDR3 length equals 12 residues. Germline CDR1 is SGHVS and CDR2 is FQNEAQ. The J segment lost 5 bases and the V segment lost 7 bases, leaving 4 bases of the junction unmatched. The CDR3 bases are TGTGCCAGCAACAGGGGTGGGGAGACCCAGTACTTC. This sequence encodes CASNRGGETQYF.

V usage is TRBV3-1 (or the pseudogene TRBV3-2) and J usage is TRBJ1-4, with 10 nucleotides matching TRBD1. CDR1 is LGHDT and CDR2 is YNNKEL in the germline V gene (reference sequence). CDR3 size: 14 residues. V shed 4 bases and J 7 bases; nucleotides not matched to a gene: 3. CDR3: CASSPRTGGEKLFF. CDR3 coding DNA: TGTGCCAGCAGCCCTAGGACAGGGGGTGAAAAACTGTTTTTT.

The chain couples TRBV2 to TRBJ1-4; no clear D gene. CDR1 is SNHLY and CDR2 is FYNNEI in the germline V gene. This CDR3 is 14 amino acids long. Trimming cost V 6 bases and J 2 bases, with 10 bases left between them. CDR3 residues: CASRLTGTNEKLFF. DNA of the CDR3: TGTGCCAGCAGACTGACCGGGACTAATGAAAAACTGTTTTTT.

V is TRBV14 and J is TRBJ1-2, with D uncertain. The germline V and J ends were trimmed by 4 bases and 4 bases, with 10 bases remaining between them. Germline CDR1 and CDR2: SGHDN and FVKESK. The CDR3 contains 13 residues. CDR3 residues: CASSLQPSYGYTF. CDR3 nucleotide sequence: TGTGCCAGCAGCCTACAGCCTTCCTATGGCTACACCTTC.

The chain links TRBV7-2 to TRBJ1-6, with TRBD1 matching over 7 bases. V lost 6 bases and J lost 6; bases outside the gene matches: 2. This CDR3 region has 13 residues. Germline loops: CDR1 SGHTA, CDR2 FQGNSA. CDR3 sequence: CASRGQSNSPLHF. Written as DNA, the CDR3 is TGTGCCAGCAGGGGACAGAGTAATTCACCCCTCCACTTT. The full variable domain, completed using reference TRBV7-2 and TRBJ1-6, is GAGVSQSPSNKVTEKGKDVELRCDPISGHTALYWYRQSLGQGLEFLIYFQGNSAPDKSGLPSDRFSAERTGGSVSTLTIQRTQQEDSAVYLCASRGQSNSPLHFGNGTRLTVT.

This chain connects TRBV27 to TRBJ1-1; the match to TRBD1 covers 8 bases. V shed 3 bases, J shed 1 base, and the junction held 4 bases outside the gene matches. The CDR3 covers 15 residues. Per the germline V gene, CDR1 is MNHEY and CDR2 is SMNVEV (reference sequence). The CDR3 region is CASSFHQGANTEAFF. The CDR3 region has the DNA TGTGCCAGCAGTTTTCATCAGGGGGCGAACACTGAAGCTTTCTTT.

The chain joins TRBV3-1 (or the pseudogene TRBV3-2) to TRBJ1-6; TRBD1 matches at 8 bases. Germline V lookup: CDR1 LGHDT, CDR2 YNNKEL (reference sequence). CDR3 length: 16 residues. The junction had 11 bases not matched to a gene; V was cut back by 2 bases and J by 11 bases. CDR3 nucleotide sequence: TGTGCCAGCAGCCAAACTCCCGGGACAGGTCTCGCACCCCTCCACTTT. Translated: CASSQTPGTGLAPLHF.

The chain recombines TRBV30 with TRBJ1-4; D possibly corresponds to TRBD1 (5 bases). The ends were cut back, 4 bases at V and 5 bases at J, with 5 bases in the middle. This CDR3 has 11 residues. Germline CDR1 is GTSNPN and CDR2 is SVGIG (reference sequence). For the CDR3, the DNA is TGTGCCTGGAACAGGAATGAAAAACTGTTTTTT. It translates to CAWNRNEKLFF.

This chain uses TRBV5-5 with TRBJ1-1; tentatively, D is TRBD1 (5 bases). From germline, CDR1 is SGHKS and CDR2 YYEKEE (reference sequence). V was trimmed by 3 bases and J by 2 bases, leaving 14 bases between them. This CDR3 region has 15 residues. CDR3 region: CASSSRRGSNTEAFF. DNA for the CDR3: TGTGCCAGCAGCTCGAGAAGGGGCTCAAACACTGAAGCTTTCTTT.

The chain has TRBV7-7 and TRBJ2-5, with D possibly matching TRBD1 (5 bases). CDR1 and CDR2 (germline): SSHAT, FNYEAQ (reference sequence). Trimming removed 1 base from V and 4 bases from J, with 10 bases in between. This CDR3 contains 14 residues. In nucleotides, the CDR3 is TGTGCCAGCAGCTTAGGACAGCCGGGAGAGACCCAGTACTTC. It translates to CASSLGQPGETQYF.

This clone was seen a few times. This sequence joins TRBV11-3 and TRBJ2-1; TRBD2 matches 9 bases. This CDR3 contains 15 residues. The V gene's germline CDR1 is SGHNT and CDR2 YENEEA. Unmatched junction bases numbered 5, after V lost 3 bases and J lost 5 bases. CDR3 in amino acids: CASSLVAGANNEQFF. The CDR3 DNA follows: TGTGCCAGCAGCTTGGTAGCGGGGGCAAACAATGAGCAGTTCTTC. Filled out from reference TRBV11-3 and TRBJ2-1, the complete variable domain reads EAGVVQSPRYKIIEKKQPVAFWCNPISGHNTLYWYLQNLGQGPELLIRYENEEAVDDSQLPKDRFSAERLKGVDSTLKIQPAELGDSAVYLCASSLVAGANNEQFFGPGTRLTVL.

V usage is TRBV6-2 or TRBV6-3 and J usage is TRBJ1-4; D ambiguous. Germline CDR1 MNHEY, CDR2 SVGEGT. Trimming removed 6 bases from V and 12 bases from J, with 11 bases in between. This CDR3 has 11 amino acids. The DNA of the CDR3 is TGTGCCAGCAGCCCATCCACGGAACTGTTTTTT. Its protein is CASSPSTELFF.

The J gene is TRBJ1-2, the V gene TRBV19; D is unclear. In germline, CDR1 is LNHDA, CDR2 SQIVND (reference sequence). CDR3 size: 12 residues. The V end lost 9 bases, the J end lost 0 bases, and 8 bases lay between the germline ends. The CDR3 DNA sequence: TGTGCCAGCACCGGGGCTAACTATGGCTACACCTTC. Encoded protein: CASTGANYGYTF.

This chain links TRBV19 with TRBJ2-7; 8 bases line up with TRBD2. With 1 base clipped from V and 1 base from J, the junction kept 0 bases outside the gene matches. The CDR3 has 14 amino acids. Per germline, CDR1 LNHDA and CDR2 SQIVND (reference sequence). As DNA, the CDR3 is TGTGCCAGTAGTATAGTAGCGGGGTCCTACGAGCAGTACTTC. Amino acids: CASSIVAGSYEQYF.

This sequence joins TRBV5-1 and TRBJ2-4; 9 nucleotides line up with TRBD1. CDR1 is SGHRS and CDR2 is YFSETQ in the germline V gene. The J segment lost 6 bases and the V segment lost 4 bases, leaving 5 bases of the junction unmatched. The CDR3 is 14 amino acids. CDR3 DNA: TGCGCCAGCAGCACCCGGACAGGGGTAAACATTCAGTACTTC. It encodes CASSTRTGVNIQYF.

The genes are TRBV11-2 and TRBJ2-7, with 10 bases that match TRBD2. With 1 base clipped from V and 4 bases from J, the junction kept 4 bases outside the gene matches. Germline V gives CDR1 SGHAT, CDR2 FQNNGV. The CDR3 is made up of 15 amino acids. CDR3 nucleotides: TGTGCCAGCAGCTTAGTGCTAGCGGGGGAGTACGAGCAGTACTTC. Protein product: CASSLVLAGEYEQYF.

In this sample, this clone turned up a few times. This CDR3 is CASRPWTGTDTQYF. In DNA, the CDR3 is TGTGCCAGCAGACCATGGACAGGCACAGATACGCAGTATTTT. The chain recombines TRBV28 with TRBJ2-3; possibly TRBD1 for D (6 bases). V was shortened by 6 bases and J by 1 base, with 11 bases between the two germline ends. Germline CDR1 MDHEN, CDR2 SYDVKM. The CDR3 totals 14 residues. Filled out from reference TRBV28 and TRBJ2-3, the complete variable domain reads DVKVTQSSRYLVKRTGEKVFLECVQDMDHENMFWYRQDPGLGLRLIYFSYDVKMKEKGDIPEGYSVSREKKERFSLILESASTNQTSMYLCASRPWTGTDTQYFGPGTRLTVL.

The rearrangement uses TRBV5-1 and TRBJ1-2; a weak D match, TRBD1 (5 bases). The CDR3 is 15 amino acids. Trimming stripped 4 bases from V and 4 bases from J, with 17 bases between. Germline CDR1 is SGHRS and CDR2 is YFSETQ. The CDR3 spells CASSPIRAGAYGYTF. DNA for the CDR3: TGCGCCAGCAGCCCCATCAGGGCCGGAGCCTATGGCTACACCTTC.